This T cell receptor beta chain came from a study of tissue T cells after allogeneic stem cell transplantation. Overall study results and limits: Limitations included a small, clinically heterogeneous cohort and limited sampling depth. Some tissue clones might be persisting host cells; their alloreactivity or antigen specificity was not determined. Few T cell clones were shared across patients, but motif clusters showed tissue-specific shared signatures.

Remarks on this clone: Its matching antigen is unknown. Gene names follow the mouse nomenclature. Coverage ceases 1 residue before the CDR3 finishes, and the germline J gene fills in the end.

Specified time point: mouse harvest day 14 after allogeneic transplant. Tail vein injection delivered 10^7 T-cell-depleted bone marrow cells and 10^6 splenic CD5+ T cells. Mice had MHC-mismatched B6 into BALB/c GVHD, sampled day 7 or 14. V was clipped by 2 bases and J by 0 bases, with 11 bases between them. There are 16 residues in the CDR3. Per germline, CDR1 SGHND and CDR2 FRSKSL. The table came from immunoSEQ multiplex PCR; TCRdb's copy has only in-frame clones and leaves some out. The sample consists of around 3,200 clones, about 45% of them appearing once. The V gene is TRBV15, the J gene TRBJ2-1; the D gene is possibly TRBD2 (7 bases). This TCR derives from a female BALB/c mouse given C57BL/6 T cells with graft-versus-host disease after an allogeneic hematopoietic cell transplant. Sequencing was performed on gut tissue. The DNA read from the CDR3 is TGTGCCAGCAGTTTAACGGGGGGCCCTAACTATGCTGAGCAGTTC. Protein product: CASSLTGGPNYAEQF. From start to end, the CDR3 is CASSLTGGPNYAEQFF.